This record covers a single T cell receptor (beta chain). Its matching antigen is unknown. TCRdb keeps only in-frame clones here, not all; method: immunoSEQ multiplex PCR. The data show more than 200,000 clones, roughly 79% seen once. This sample was included in a study of cytotoxic CD8 clonotypes in ibrutinib-treated CLL. On the study more broadly: Collecting the response samples happened after a median 12 months of treatment, with a range of 6 to 36. Notes on the study in general: Under treatment, the uncommon public clonotypes either contracted or remained stable. Clonality (at baseline) was higher than in age-matched healthy donors and tracked circulating CD8+ T-cell counts.

Germline V lookup: CDR1 SGHVS, CDR2 FNYEAQ. V lost 3 bases and J 4 bases, leaving 18 bases between the germline ends. The CDR3 has 16 residues. The material sequenced was PBMCs, taken after 12 months of ibrutinib treatment. The clonotype comes from a human donor with chronic lymphocytic leukemia. The genes are TRBV7-6 and TRBJ1-1; possible D gene TRBD1, 5 bases. The CDR3 region is CASSFPGPSEPTEAFF. In DNA, the CDR3 is TGTGCCAGCAGCTTTCCGGGACCCTCAGAGCCCACTGAAGCTTTCTTT.